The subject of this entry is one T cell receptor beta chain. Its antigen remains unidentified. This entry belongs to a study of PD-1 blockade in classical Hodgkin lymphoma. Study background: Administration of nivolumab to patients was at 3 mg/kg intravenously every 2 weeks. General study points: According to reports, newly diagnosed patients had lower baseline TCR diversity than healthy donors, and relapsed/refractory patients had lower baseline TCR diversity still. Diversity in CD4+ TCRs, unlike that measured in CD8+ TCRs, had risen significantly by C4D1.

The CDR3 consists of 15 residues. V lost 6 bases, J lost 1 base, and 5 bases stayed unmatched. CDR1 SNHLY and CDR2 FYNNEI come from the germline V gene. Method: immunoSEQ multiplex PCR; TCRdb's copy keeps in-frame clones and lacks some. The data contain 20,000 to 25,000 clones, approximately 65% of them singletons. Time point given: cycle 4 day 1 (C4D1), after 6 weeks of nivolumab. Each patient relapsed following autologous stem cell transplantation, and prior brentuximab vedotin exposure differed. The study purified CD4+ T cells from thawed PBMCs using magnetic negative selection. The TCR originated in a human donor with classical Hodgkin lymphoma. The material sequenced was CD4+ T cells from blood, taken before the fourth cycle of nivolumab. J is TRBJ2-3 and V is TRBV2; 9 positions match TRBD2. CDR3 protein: CASRAQRGGTDTQYF. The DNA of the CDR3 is TGTGCCAGCAGGGCTCAGCGGGGGGGCACAGATACGCAGTATTTT.